This is a list of T cell receptor beta chains from one sample in a study of blood T cell repertoires in COVID-19. TCRdb's copy holds only in-frame clones and misses some; the assay was immunoSEQ multiplex PCR. The sample has about 190,000 clones; 84% are singletons. Material for sequencing was PBMCs or T cells enriched from blood (not recorded which). The receptor set was obtained from a woman aged 30 to 39 who had recovered from COVID-19. The CDR3 runs from the conserved cysteine through the conserved F or W. The D gene is left open where the match is weak. Size values are once, few and many counts, or a class for expanded clones, and some rows have none.

TRBV18	TRBJ2-7	NA	NA	TGTGCCAGCTCACCACCGACATTGTACGAGCAGTACTTC	CASSPPTLYEQYF
TRBV28	TRBJ1-1	TRBD1	few	TGTGCCAGCAGTCCCCCCACAGGGGTCGGGAACACTGAAGCTTTCTTT	CASSPPTGVGNTEAFF
TRBV19	TRBJ1-6	NA	NA	TGTGCCAGTAGTATATTCCGGGACACCGATAATTCACCCCTCCACTTT	CASSIFRDTDNSPLHF
TRBV7-3	TRBJ2-5	NA	NA	TGTGCCAGCAGCTTACGTATCCAAGAGACCCAGTACTTC	CASSLRIQETQYF
TRBV9	TRBJ2-2	NA	NA	TGTGCCAGCAGCACAGGAAGTAGGAGCACCGGGGAGCTGTTTTTT	CASSTGSRSTGELFF
TRBV10-3	TRBJ2-3	TRBD2	once	TGTGCCATCAGTGGGACTAGCCCAGATACGCAGTATTTT	CAISGTSPDTQYF
TRBV28	TRBJ2-7	TRBD2	once	TGTGCCAGCAGTAGCGGGAGCTCCTCCTACGAGCAGTACTTC	CASSSGSSSYEQYF
TRBV28	TRBJ1-5	TRBD1	once	TGTGCCAGCAGTGAGGGGGCGCAAAGTCAGCCCCAGCATTTT	CASSEGAQSQPQHF
TRBV15	TRBJ2-5	TRBD2	NA	TGTGCCACCAGCACCAGCGGGGGGGTAGGGGAGACCCAGTACTTC	CATSTSGGVGETQYF
TRBV6-5	TRBJ1-6	NA	NA	TGTGCCAGCAGCTACAACACGGGCGGGAGTTCACCCCTCCACTTT	CASSYNTGGSSPLHF
TRBV11-2	TRBJ1-1	NA	once	TGTGCCAGCAGCTTAGCGGGGGGATGGTCTGAAGCTTTCTTT	CASSLAGGWSEAFF
TRBV5-1	TRBJ1-6	TRBD1	NA	TGCGCCAGCAGCGAGGATGCAGGGGGCTTTTCACCCCTCCACTTT	CASSEDAGGFSPLHF
TRBV6-6	TRBJ1-2	NA	NA	TGTGCCAGCAGTCCCGGGTCCACCTCCTATGGCTACACCTTC	CASSPGSTSYGYTF
TRBV27	TRBJ1-2	TRBD1	NA	TGTGCCAGCAGTCGTGCCGGGACAGGGACTGGCTACACCTTC	CASSRAGTGTGYTF
TRBV7-2	TRBJ2-5	TRBD2	NA	TGTGCCAGCAGCGAGAGACTAGCGGGGTTTGAGACCCAGTACTTC	CASSERLAGFETQYF
TRBV10-3	TRBJ2-2	NA	NA	TGTGCCATCAGTCCAATAGACAGGCGAGGCACCGGGGAGCTGTTTTTT	CAISPIDRRGTGELFF
TRBV12-1	TRBJ2-2	NA	NA	TGTGCCAGCACCCAGGAGGGGAACACCGGGGAGCTGTTTTTT	CASTQEGNTGELFF
TRBV27	TRBJ2-5	TRBD1	NA	TGTGCCAGCAGTTTAATGGACAGGTACCAAGAGACCCAGTACTTC	CASSLMDRYQETQYF
TRBV7-2	TRBJ2-1	TRBD2	once	TGTGCCAGCAGCCTAAGGACTAGCGGCCTTGTCTTC	CASSLRTSGLVF
TRBV7-8	TRBJ2-2	TRBD2	NA	TGTGCCAGCAGCCCCCCCGAACGGGAGGAAACCGGGGAGCTGTTTTTT	CASSPPEREETGELFF
TRBV5-1	TRBJ1-1	TRBD1	NA	TGCGCCAGCAGCTTGGGGGACAGGGTGACTGAAGCTTTCTTT	CASSLGDRVTEAFF
TRBV5-1	TRBJ2-1	TRBD2	NA	TGCGCCAGCAGCTCGGGACTAGCGGGGGAGCCAGCGGCTGAGCAGTTCTTC	CASSSGLAGEPAAEQFF
TRBV30	TRBJ2-5	NA	NA	TGTGCCTGGGGGAGAAGAACTAGAGAGACCCAGTACTTC	CAWGRRTRETQYF
TRBV19	TRBJ1-1	NA	NA	TGTGCCAGTAGTATGGGGATCAGGGGCACTGAAGCTTTCTTT	CASSMGIRGTEAFF
TRBV18	TRBJ2-1	NA	NA	TGTGCCAGCTCACCAACCCGGGCAGGGATCTACAATGAGCAGTTCTTC	CASSPTRAGIYNEQFF
TRBV30	TRBJ2-7	TRBD1	once	TGTGCCTGGAGCGGGACAGGGGTTAACGAGCAGTACTTC	CAWSGTGVNEQYF
TRBV2	TRBJ2-7	NA	NA	TGTGCCAGCAGTATAGACAGCCCGCAACGCACCTTC	CASSIDSPQRTF
TRBV3-1/TRBV3-2	TRBJ1-2	TRBD1	NA	TGTGCCAGCAGCCACAGACAGGGGGTGGATGGCTACACCTTC	CASSHRQGVDGYTF
TRBV6-1	TRBJ2-2	NA	once	TGTGCCAGCAGTGAACCCACTAGCCCCACCGGGGAGCTGTTTTTT	CASSEPTSPTGELFF
TRBV5-1	TRBJ2-5	TRBD2	NA	TGCGCCAGCAGCCCTACCTCGGGACTAGCGGTTGGGACCCAGTACTTC	CASSPTSGLAVGTQYF
TRBV3-1/TRBV3-2	TRBJ2-7	TRBD2	NA	TGTGCCAGCAGCCAAGATGCTAGCGGTTACGAGCAGTACTTC	CASSQDASGYEQYF
TRBV15	TRBJ2-3	NA	NA	TGTGCCACCAGACAGGAGTATAGCACAGATACGCAGTATTTT	CATRQEYSTDTQYF